The 5 T cell receptor beta chains presented below share a single source sample, sequenced in a study of blood T cell repertoires in COVID-19 (dated by TCRdb to 2018 to 2020). The library was obtained by the immunoSEQ multiplex PCR assay. Here the immuneACCESS table is served through TCRdb, limited to in-frame sequences with V and J called. Missing clones are a known gap in these copies; in checked studies unresolved V genes cover under half, and the rest lacks a known reason. The sample yields some 130,000 clones; about 80% were counted once. The ten biggest clones cover around 17% of the sample. The sequenced material came from peripheral blood. The receptors shown here come from a woman between 50 and 59 years old with acute or convalescent COVID-19.

CDR3 coding DNA: TGTGCCTGGAGCTCGGGACAGGGTAGTCGAGCTTTCTTT. It yields the protein CAWSSGQGSRAFF. The chain combines TRBV30 with TRBJ1-1; 9 nucleotides match TRBD1. The CDR3 sequence is 13 residues long. V shed 3 bases and J 10 bases; nucleotides not matched to a gene: 9. Germline V lookup: CDR1 GTSNPN, CDR2 SVGIG (reference sequence).

The rearrangement joins TRBV2 to TRBJ1-2; the D gene is possibly TRBD1 (6 bases). Germline CDR1 reads SNHLY; CDR2 reads FYNNEI. V was trimmed by 7 bases and J by 5 bases, leaving 17 bases between them. The CDR3 consists of 14 residues. CDR3 DNA: TGTGCCAGCACCCTGGGGAGGGGGGGATATGGCTACACCTTC. Protein product: CASTLGRGGYGYTF.

V and J are TRBV4-2 and TRBJ1-2; D not resolved. From germline, CDR1 is LGHNA and CDR2 YNFKEQ. The V end lost 0 bases, the J end lost 4 bases, and 9 bases lay between the germline ends. This CDR3 spans 14 amino acids. CDR3 nucleotide sequence: TGTGCCAGCAGCCAAGATATGGGGAGCTATGGCTACACCTTC. This gives the protein CASSQDMGSYGYTF.

The chain combines TRBV11-2 with TRBJ1-1, with D maybe TRBD1 (5 bases). Per the germline V gene, CDR1 is SGHAT and CDR2 is FQNNGV. The CDR3 has 12 residues. V was cut by 0 bases and J by 7 bases, with 6 bases left in between. CDR3 sequence: CASSLDGGEAFF. The DNA for the CDR3 is TGTGCCAGCAGCTTAGACGGGGGTGAAGCTTTCTTT.

A note on this clone: This sample also contains other DNA sequences that code for the same CDR3. The chain links TRBV9 to TRBJ1-1, with D possibly TRBD1 on 5 matching bases. Trimming shortened V by 7 bases and J by 5 bases, and 15 bases separated the two germline ends. The CDR3 consists of 13 residues. From germline, CDR1 is SGDLS and CDR2 YYNGEE. DNA of the CDR3: TGTGCCAGCTCTCCCGGGGGAAGGACTGAAGCTTTCTTT. Translating gives CASSPGGRTEAFF.